What follows describes a single TCR beta chain. The protocol attached unique molecular identifiers to individual cDNA molecules. TCRdb reprocessed the 5' RACE reads via MiXCR and lists one record per CDR3 protein. The table lists about 99,000 distinct CDR3 sequences, 16% of them singletons. The CDR3 length is 15 residues. The V gene lost 4 bases and the J gene lost 3 bases, with 16 bases spanning the gap. Germline lookup yields CDR1 SEHNR and CDR2 FQNEAQ (reference sequence). This sample was taken from a study of early T cells in non-severe SARS-CoV-2 infection. The TCR sequence derives from an adult who was a healthcare worker with PCR-confirmed SARS-CoV-2 infection or an uninfected control (not recorded which). The chain is built from TRBV7-9 and TRBJ2-7; D unresolved. The sample comprised whole blood. For the CDR3, the DNA is TGTGCCAGCAGCTCAAAAACCATCCCTGGCTACGAGCAGTACTTC. It encodes CASSSKTIPGYEQYF. Using reference TRBV7-9 and TRBJ2-7 for the parts outside the CDR3, the full variable domain is DTGVSQNPRHKITKRGQNVTFRCDPISEHNRLYWYRQTLGQGPEFLTYFQNEAQLEKSRLLSDRFSAERPKGSFSTLEIQRTEQGDSAMYLCASSSKTIPGYEQYFGPGTRLTVT.